This T cell receptor beta chain stems from a study of identical twins. Study outcomes and limitations: Beta clonotypes that were abundant in cord blood contained fewer insertions, a pattern absent from memory repertoires. Findings came from cross-sectional statistics, without long-term follow-up of donors. Possibly, invariant MAIT and iNKT cells partly confounded zero-insertion analyses.

This clonotype was found a few times. The antigen is undetermined. TCRdb itself ran the 5' RACE reads through MiXCR, one entry per CDR3 protein. The top ten clones hold 0.25% to 0.3% of a sample with more than 1.5 million distinct CDR3 sequences, 25% to 35% of them seen once. Healthy Caucasian donors formed the entire cohort. Sequencing was done on a sample of cord blood. The clonotype comes from a newborn girl in good health.

CDR3 in amino acids: CASSSPGPYYEQYF. The DNA of the CDR3 is TGTGCCAGCAGTTCTCCGGGTCCCTACTACGAGCAGTACTTC. This chain links TRBV28 with TRBJ2-7, with unresolved D. Looked up from germline, CDR1 is MDHEN and CDR2 is SYDVKM. V was cut by 4 bases and J by 3 bases, with 13 bases left in between. The CDR3 loop spans 14 amino acids.